This record covers a single TCR beta chain. The protocol was immunoSEQ multiplex PCR, while the TCRdb copy is restricted to in-frame clones and leaves out a portion. The sample has some 300,000 clones; about nine tenths are singletons. Germline V gene lookup returns CDR1 LGHNA and CDR2 YNFKEQ. Losses at the gene ends were 0 bases for V and 0 bases for J; bases not matched to a gene: 5. This CDR3 spans 18 amino acids. In terms of age and location, participants ranged from roughly 18 to 95 years and lived in around 22 US areas. Researchers sorted participants into cohorts using their self-reported clinical history. Two negative PCRs, clearance, or symptom resolution were required of recovered Cohort 3 donors. The source of the sample is a study of blood T cell repertoires in COVID-19. At the level of the study: Sources were T cells, B-cell-depleted T cells, or PBMCs; the material itself was cDNA or gDNA.

The sequenced material came from PBMCs or T cells enriched from blood (not recorded which). This sequence joins TRBV4-2 and TRBJ2-3, with 11 bases lining up with TRBD2. The TCR sequence derives from a woman in her thirties who had recovered from COVID-19. The CDR3 DNA reads TGTGCCAGCAGCCAAGAAACCGGGACTAGCGGTAGCACAGATACGCAGTATTTT. Translation: CASSQETGTSGSTDTQYF.